This record covers a single TCR beta chain. What it binds is not known. The sample comes from a study of cytomegalovirus exposure and HLA in healthy donors. Regarding the study as a whole: Later analysis suggested links between common viral pathogens and several top significant clusters. A prior analysis recorded that most TCR beta V segments were productive about 90% or about 30% of the time. A later analysis showed that HLA-associated TCR beta chains had undergone more clonal expansion than equally common others.

The primer mix had 60 Vbeta and 13 Jbeta primers. Profiled with immunoSEQ multiplex PCR; TCRdb holds only in-frame clones, not every one. In total, the table holds roughly 60,000 clones. Sequencing used PBMCs. The TCR sequence derives from a male donor in good health and CMV-seronegative.

The CDR3 DNA reads as TGTGCCAGCAGCAGACAGGATCAGCCCCAGCATTTT. This encodes CASSRQDQPQHF. The chain has TRBV7-9 and TRBJ1-5; a weak D match, TRBD1 (6 bases). Trimming left V 5 bases short and J 5 bases short, with 7 bases between. This CDR3 spans 12 amino acids. Germline CDR1 SEHNR, CDR2 FQNEAQ (reference sequence).